A single sample gave rise to the 19 T cell receptor beta chains below, sequenced in a study of cytomegalovirus exposure and HLA in healthy donors. The PCR used 60 Vbeta and 13 Jbeta primers. Method: immunoSEQ multiplex PCR; TCRdb's copy keeps in-frame clones and lacks some. Counted here are 150,000 or so clones, approximately 81% occurring once; the ten biggest clones make up about 1.5%. Sequences were obtained from PBMCs. The receptors here all came from a male donor in good health and CMV-seronegative.

This clone was seen more than once but under ten times. The V gene is TRBV6-1, the J gene TRBJ1-2; no clear D gene. The germline V gene encodes CDR1 MNHNS and CDR2 SASEGT. Trimming cost V 6 bases and J 4 bases, with 18 bases left between them. The CDR3 contains 15 residues. The CDR3 is CASSPFTVASYGYTF. As DNA, the CDR3 is TGTGCCAGCAGCCCATTCACGGTTGCTTCCTATGGCTACACCTTC.

This chain links TRBV7-9 with TRBJ2-1; 7 positions agree with TRBD1. The V and J ends lost 6 bases and 5 bases, in that order; junction bases with no gene match: 7. This CDR3 comprises 14 residues. The V gene's germline CDR1 is SEHNR and CDR2 FQNEAQ (reference sequence). This CDR3 is CASSSRDSNNEQFF. CDR3 sequence (DNA): TGTGCCAGCAGTTCTAGGGACAGCAACAATGAGCAGTTCTTC.

There are a few counts of this clone. The rearrangement joins TRBV7-2 to TRBJ2-3, with 9 bases matching TRBD1. CDR1 is SGHTA and CDR2 is FQGNSA in the germline V gene. The V and J ends lost 4 bases and 3 bases, in that order; junction bases with no gene match: 5. The CDR3 is 15 amino acids. CDR3 coding DNA: TGTGCCAGCAGCTCTCCGACAGGGGGGACAGATACGCAGTATTTT. Translation gives CASSSPTGGTDTQYF.

This clone was picked up one time. V and J are TRBV7-9 and TRBJ2-7, with unresolved D. CDR1 and CDR2 (germline): SEHNR, FQNEAQ (reference sequence). The CDR3 contains 10 residues. The CDR3 bases are TGTTCCACCTCGACTTTAGAGCAGTACTTC. The encoded protein is CSTSTLEQYF.

J is TRBJ2-1 and V is TRBV19; 14 nucleotides align to TRBD2. V shed 8 bases and J 7 bases; nucleotides not matched to a gene: 7. Germline V CDR1 and CDR2: LNHDA, SQIVND (reference sequence). CDR3 length: 15 residues. In DNA, the CDR3 is TGTGCCAGTGGGGGACTAGCGGGAGTCTGGAATGAGCAGTTCTTC. It translates to CASGGLAGVWNEQFF.

This clone was seen a handful of times. The chain employs TRBV7-9 and TRBJ2-1, with D possibly being TRBD1 (6 bases). V was trimmed by 5 bases and J by 1 base, leaving 12 bases between them. There are 15 residues in the CDR3. Germline V CDR1 and CDR2: SEHNR, FQNEAQ (reference sequence). CDR3 in amino acids: CASSADRGSYNEQFF. CDR3 in DNA: TGTGCCAGCAGCGCCGATAGGGGGTCCTACAATGAGCAGTTCTTC.

This clone was detected only a few times. The rearrangement links TRBV29-1 to TRBJ2-3; D perhaps matches TRBD2 (5 bases). CDR1 and CDR2 from the germline V gene are SQVTM and ANQGSEA. Trimming cost V 1 base and J 5 bases, with 10 bases left between them. This CDR3 contains 13 residues. The CDR3 protein is CSVEVGVGDTQYF. The CDR3 bases are TGCAGCGTTGAAGTGGGAGTGGGAGATACGCAGTATTTT.

In the case of this clone: The CDR3 end shows no conserved phenylalanine or tryptophan, and so a read error is likely. The chain is built from TRBV6-1 and TRBJ1-6; perhaps TRBD1 as D (6 bases). The germline gives CDR1 MNHNS, CDR2 SASEGT. This CDR3 has 18 residues. V lost 0 bases and J lost 3, with 15 bases in between. The chain's CDR3 is CASSEAESRGSYNSPLHL. The DNA of the CDR3 is TGTGCCAGCAGTGAAGCAGAGTCCAGGGGAAGCTATAATTCACCCCTCCACCTT.

V and J are TRBV29-1 and TRBJ2-5, with 7 bases identical to TRBD2. Trimming at V came to 5 bases and at J to 4 bases, leaving 7 bases not matched to a gene. This CDR3 comprises 13 residues. Germline V gives CDR1 SQVTM, CDR2 ANQGSEA. The CDR3 sequence: CSVKSGGPETQYF. The DNA of the CDR3 is TGCAGCGTTAAGTCGGGGGGACCAGAGACCCAGTACTTC. The entire variable domain, with the rest obtained from reference TRBV29-1 and TRBJ2-5, is as follows: SAVISQKPSRDICQRGTSLTIQCQVDSQVTMMFWYRQQPGQSLTLIATANQGSEATYESGFVIDKFPISRPNLTFSTLTVSNMSPEDSSIYLCSVKSGGPETQYFGPGTRLLVL.

The chain links TRBV6-4 to TRBJ2-3; 9 positions match TRBD2. The CDR3 contains 16 residues. V was clipped by 3 bases and J by 1 base; unmatched bases: 5. The V gene's germline CDR1 is MRHNA and CDR2 SNTAGT. CDR3 loop: CASSDRAGGGTDTQYF. The CDR3 DNA reads TGTGCCAGCAGTGATAGAGCGGGGGGCGGCACAGATACGCAGTATTTT.

This clone was recorded once. V is TRBV5-1 and J is TRBJ1-1; maybe TRBD1 (6 bases). Germline CDR1 is SGHRS and CDR2 is YFSETQ. V lost 7 bases, J lost 4 bases, and 38 bases lay in between. This CDR3 has 21 amino acids. The CDR3 here is CASFDRLGSIFWERSGTEAFF. The CDR3 DNA is TGCGCCAGCTTCGACAGGCTAGGATCTATCTTTTGGGAGAGGTCGGGCACTGAAGCTTTCTTT.

The V and J genes are TRBV9 and TRBJ1-6; D is perhaps TRBD1 (5 bases). The germline CDR1 and CDR2 sequences are SGDLS and YYNGEE. The CDR3 is made up of 15 amino acids. The V end was cut by 4 bases, the J end by 3 bases, with 11 bases between. The CDR3 reads CASSPLGDYNSPLHF. DNA of the CDR3: TGTGCCAGCAGCCCTTTAGGGGACTATAATTCACCCCTCCACTTT.

Turning to this clone: At one boundary the junction diverges from the germline segment, which might be a read error. The chain carries TRBV5-4 and TRBJ1-4; no reliable D call. This CDR3 contains 13 residues. Per germline, CDR1 SGHNT and CDR2 YYREEE (reference sequence). CDR3 amino acids: CASSGSRDEKLFF. CDR3 in DNA: TGTGCTAGCAGTGGATCTCGGGATGAAAAACTGTTTTTT. Variable domain in full (rest from reference TRBV5-4 and TRBJ1-4): ETGVTQSPTHLIKTRGQQVTLRCSSQSGHNTVSWYQQALGQGPQFIFQYYREEENGRGNFPPRFSGLQFPNYSSELNVNALELDDSALYLCASSGSRDEKLFFGSGTQLSVL.

This clone was picked up a small number of times. The V and J genes are TRBV6-5 and TRBJ2-7; unclear D gene. Germline CDR1 is MNHEY and CDR2 is SVGAGI. This CDR3 is built from 14 residues. Trimming removed 1 base from V and 2 bases from J, with 9 bases in between. DNA for the CDR3: TGTGCCAGCAGTTACTTGGGCCCAGCCTACGAGCAGTACTTC. Protein sequence: CASSYLGPAYEQYF.

This clone was detected only a few times. This chain links TRBV19 with TRBJ1-5; possibly TRBD1 for D (6 bases). CDR3 length equals 14 residues. V lost 1 base and J lost 4, with 8 bases in between. CDR1 and CDR2 (germline): LNHDA, SQIVND (reference sequence). CDR3: CASSIGQVNQPQHF. As DNA, the CDR3 is TGTGCCAGTAGTATAGGACAGGTAAATCAGCCCCAGCATTTT.

This chain connects TRBV4-1 to TRBJ1-3; D possibly corresponds to TRBD1 (5 bases). V lost 0 bases, J lost 1 base, and 13 bases lay in between. Germline CDR1 and CDR2: MGHRA and YSYEKL. This CDR3 region has 17 residues. The CDR3 protein is CASSQDGTGGSGNTIYF. In DNA form, the CDR3 reads TGCGCCAGCAGCCAAGATGGGACGGGGGGTTCTGGAAACACCATATATTTT.

This rearrangement joins TRBV6-5 to TRBJ2-7; TRBD2 matches 7 bases. Germline V gene lookup returns CDR1 MNHEY and CDR2 SVGAGI. The CDR3 covers 15 residues. V was clipped by 6 bases and J by 5 bases; unmatched bases: 13. In DNA form, the CDR3 reads TGTGCCAGCAGGCCTTCGGGACTATCATGGAACGAGCAGTACTTC. Residues: CASRPSGLSWNEQYF.

The chain carries TRBV6-5 and TRBJ1-5; D is ambiguous. CDR3 length: 13 amino acids. The V and J ends lost 0 bases and 3 bases respectively, with 3 bases between them. Germline CDR1 MNHEY, CDR2 SVGAGI. This CDR3 is CASSYSINQPQHF. The CDR3 nucleotides are TGTGCCAGCAGTTACTCCATCAATCAGCCCCAGCATTTT.

The chain couples TRBV6-5 to TRBJ2-7, with D possibly matching TRBD1 (6 bases). Trimming stripped 6 bases from V and 5 bases from J, with 17 bases between. Germline loops: CDR1 MNHEY, CDR2 SVGAGI. The CDR3 is 14 amino acids. The CDR3: CASSNRVEYDEQYF. DNA of the CDR3: TGTGCCAGCAGCAACAGGGTAGAGTACGACGAGCAGTACTTC.